This T cell receptor beta chain was retrieved from a study of PD-L1 blockade in urothelial cancer. At the level of the study: Peripheral blood specimens exhibited a median yield of approximately 150,000 T cells.

The time point: pretreatment peripheral blood. CDR1 is GTSNPN and CDR2 is SVGIG in the germline V gene (reference sequence). J lost 2 bases, V lost 4 bases, and 2 bases had no gene match. The length of the CDR3 is 12 residues. On this clone itself: The antigen remains unidentified.

Libraries were prepared by immunoSEQ multiplex PCR; TCRdb keeps only in-frame clonotypes and omits some of them. The table has some 56,000 clones, more than 80% seen once. Study-wide findings and caveats: Durable benefit was linked to greater 3-week expansion of tumor-associated blood clones.

The rearrangement uses TRBV30 and TRBJ2-7, with 7 bases identical to TRBD1. The TCR sequence derives from a man over 45 with urothelial cancer. Sequences were derived from PBMCs, sampled around atezolizumab (anti-PD-L1) treatment. CDR3 sequence reads: CAWIQGTYEQYF. CDR3 nucleotide sequence: TGTGCCTGGATACAGGGGACCTACGAGCAGTACTTC.